A selection of T cell receptor beta chains follows, all from one sample in a study of CD8+ T cells in alopecia areata. The table came from immunoSEQ multiplex PCR; TCRdb's copy has only in-frame clones and leaves some out. The table shows about 42,000 clones, with about two thirds occurring only once. The sample consisted of CD8+ T cells sorted from blood, taken at week 4, from a patient treated with tofacitinib. These receptors were collected from a human donor with alopecia areata. The CDR3 runs from the conserved cysteine through the conserved F or W.

j_call: TRBJ2-5
v_call: TRBV30
cdr3_length: 13
cdr3_aa: CAWSVAGEETQYF

j_call: TRBJ2-7
v_call: TRBV12-5
cdr3_length: 11
cdr3_aa: CASGLGYEQYF

j_call: TRBJ1-1
v_call: TRBV19
cdr3_length: 13
cdr3_aa: CASSSTVNTEAFF

j_call: TRBJ2-2
v_call: TRBV27
cdr3_length: 14
cdr3_aa: CASSLAAITGELFF

j_call: TRBJ2-3
v_call: TRBV30
cdr3_length: 13
cdr3_aa: CAFTTGWTDTQYF

j_call: TRBJ2-1
v_call: TRBV4-1
cdr3_length: 16
cdr3_aa: CASSQLTGSSYNEQFF

j_call: TRBJ2-7
v_call: TRBV7-2
cdr3_length: 11
cdr3_aa: CASSGSYEQYF

j_call: TRBJ2-1
v_call: TRBV27
cdr3_length: 12
cdr3_aa: CASRHFGDEQFF

j_call: TRBJ2-2
v_call: TRBV29-1
cdr3_length: 11
cdr3_aa: CSVTRGGELFF

j_call: TRBJ1-1
v_call: TRBV10-3
cdr3_length: 15
cdr3_aa: CAISERAGVNTEAFF

j_call: TRBJ1-2
v_call: TRBV29-1
cdr3_length: 12
cdr3_aa: CSVVEGPGGYTF

j_call: TRBJ1-2
v_call: TRBV29-1
cdr3_length: 13
cdr3_aa: CSVEGGMVYGYTF

j_call: TRBJ2-5
v_call: TRBV4-3
cdr3_length: 14
cdr3_aa: CASSQGVLQETQYF

j_call: TRBJ1-1
v_call: TRBV5-6
cdr3_length: 15
cdr3_aa: CASSSMTGGNTEAFF

j_call: TRBJ2-1
v_call: TRBV2
cdr3_length: 18
cdr3_aa: CASNEGSGGASPYRDQFF

j_call: TRBJ2-1
v_call: TRBV6-5
cdr3_length: 13
cdr3_aa: CASSYSGRGQEFF

j_call: TRBJ2-7
v_call: TRBV2
cdr3_length: 11
cdr3_aa: CASSERYEQYF

j_call: TRBJ1-2
v_call: TRBV4-3
cdr3_length: 14
cdr3_aa: CASSQDEDRYGYTF

j_call: TRBJ1-1
v_call: TRBV13
cdr3_length: 15
cdr3_aa: CASSLGTGMNTEAFF

j_call: TRBJ1-1
v_call: TRBV30
cdr3_length: 14
cdr3_aa: CAWSVGLIRTEAFF

j_call: TRBJ2-1
v_call: TRBV25-1
cdr3_length: 13
cdr3_aa: CASSEWDHTEQFF

j_call: TRBJ2-1
v_call: TRBV4-3
cdr3_length: 14
cdr3_aa: CASSFSGGGNEQFF

j_call: TRBJ1-2
v_call: TRBV29-1
cdr3_length: 13
cdr3_aa: CSVPSTGDYGYTF

j_call: TRBJ2-7
v_call: TRBV30
cdr3_length: 14
cdr3_aa: CAWSGTGSGNEQHF

j_call: TRBJ2-2
v_call: TRBV15
cdr3_length: 14
cdr3_aa: CATSSARGTGELFF

j_call: TRBJ2-6
v_call: TRBV18
cdr3_length: 12
cdr3_aa: CASSLQANVLTF

j_call: TRBJ2-3
v_call: TRBV19
cdr3_length: 17
cdr3_aa: CATNGLAGKFGDDTQYF

j_call: TRBJ2-3
v_call: TRBV13
cdr3_length: 15
cdr3_aa: CASSKAGGPTDTQYF

j_call: TRBJ2-7
v_call: TRBV7-2
cdr3_length: 15
cdr3_aa: CASSLGPGGGYEQYF

j_call: TRBJ2-7
v_call: TRBV6-5
cdr3_length: 14
cdr3_aa: CASTPSGGAHEQYF

j_call: TRBJ2-1
v_call: TRBV29-1
cdr3_length: 12
cdr3_aa: CSGTGGANEQFF

j_call: TRBJ1-1
v_call: TRBV30
cdr3_length: 13
cdr3_aa: CAWSVGKNTEAFF

j_call: TRBJ1-1
v_call: TRBV29-1
cdr3_length: 11
cdr3_aa: CSVGLQGEAFF

j_call: TRBJ2-5
v_call: TRBV13
cdr3_length: 15
cdr3_aa: CASSLVETGQETQYF

j_call: TRBJ2-7
v_call: TRBV15
cdr3_length: 14
cdr3_aa: CATSEEGATYEQYF

j_call: TRBJ2-7
v_call: TRBV4-1
cdr3_length: 16
cdr3_aa: CASSQDWPGASYEQYF

j_call: TRBJ1-2
v_call: TRBV29-1
cdr3_length: 14
cdr3_aa: CSVEGRQGAVGYTF

j_call: TRBJ1-3
v_call: TRBV30
cdr3_length: 13
cdr3_aa: CAWSTQGPATIYF

j_call: TRBJ2-2
v_call: TRBV9
cdr3_length: 17
cdr3_aa: CASSVGLAGGDTGELFF

j_call: TRBJ1-1
v_call: TRBV30
cdr3_length: 14
cdr3_aa: CAWSLGQGGTEAFF

j_call: TRBJ2-3
v_call: TRBV7-2
cdr3_length: 14
cdr3_aa: CASSPVGGTDTQYF

j_call: TRBJ2-1
v_call: TRBV23-1
cdr3_length: 15
cdr3_aa: CASSSDRRAVNEQFF

j_call: TRBJ2-7
v_call: TRBV10-2
cdr3_length: 12
cdr3_aa: CASSESKYEQYF